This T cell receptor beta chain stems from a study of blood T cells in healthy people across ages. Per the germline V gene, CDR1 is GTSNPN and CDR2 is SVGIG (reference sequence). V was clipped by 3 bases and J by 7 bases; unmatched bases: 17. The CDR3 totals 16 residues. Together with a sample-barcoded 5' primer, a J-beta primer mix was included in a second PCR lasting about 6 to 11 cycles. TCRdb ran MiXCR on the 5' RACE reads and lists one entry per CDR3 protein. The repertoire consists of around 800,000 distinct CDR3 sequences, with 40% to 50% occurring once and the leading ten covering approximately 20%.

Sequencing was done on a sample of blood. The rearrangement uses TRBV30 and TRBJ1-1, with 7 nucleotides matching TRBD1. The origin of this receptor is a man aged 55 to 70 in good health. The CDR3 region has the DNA TGTGCCTGGAGGGACAGGTGGGGACTTACTCGAAGTGAAGCTTTCTTT. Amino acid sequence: CAWRDRWGLTRSEAFF.